These 29 T cell receptor beta chains were all obtained from the same sample, sequenced in a study of beta chain features in type 1 diabetes (dated by TCRdb to 2017 to 2018). The library was prepared using the immunoSEQ multiplex PCR assay. The High Capacity cDNA Reverse Transcription Kit was used to reverse transcribe all of the isolated RNA, meaning that expressed TCRB transcripts were what got sequenced. TCRdb limited this immuneACCESS table to in-frame rearrangements with V and J called. A share of clones is missing; checked studies link under half to unresolved V genes, and the rest is unexplained. The sample data list 330,000 or so clones, and 14% of these were observed just once. 5.5% to 7.5% of the sample comes from the top ten. Sequencing was carried out using central memory CD4+ T cells from blood. The receptor source for this set is a man between 25 and 39 years old in good health.

This clone was counted between two and nine times. This chain uses TRBV7-2 with TRBJ2-3; 8 bases are shared with TRBD1. The CDR3 totals 16 residues. The germline V gene encodes CDR1 SGHTA and CDR2 FQGNSA. Trimming took 2 bases from V and 5 from J; bases not matched to a gene: 9. CDR3 bases: TGTGCCAGCAGCTTATTGGGCAGGGGGCGAGAAGATACGCAGTATTTT. This codes for CASSLLGRGREDTQYF.

This chain uses TRBV6-5 with TRBJ1-5, with 7 bases lining up with TRBD1. V trimming: 5 bases; J trimming: 0 bases; junction bases outside the gene matches: 4. The CDR3 spans 15 residues. Looked up from germline, CDR1 is MNHEY and CDR2 is SVGAGI. CDR3 sequence (DNA): TGTGCCAGCAGTCGAGGGACAGATAGCAATCAGCCCCAGCATTTT. Its translation: CASSRGTDSNQPQHF.

This clone was counted a few times. The V gene is TRBV7-9, the J gene TRBJ2-1, with 7 bases matching TRBD1. V shed 4 bases and J 8 bases; nucleotides not matched to a gene: 8. The CDR3 spans 14 residues. Germline V CDR1 and CDR2: SEHNR, FQNEAQ (reference sequence). This chain's CDR3 is CASSSLQGGYEQFF. CDR3 in DNA: TGTGCCAGCAGCTCACTGCAAGGGGGCTATGAGCAGTTCTTC.

The sample holds a few counts of this clone. V usage is TRBV2 and J usage is TRBJ1-6; tentative D call: TRBD1 (6 bases). From germline, CDR1 is SNHLY and CDR2 FYNNEI. The CDR3 is 15 residues long. V lost 5 bases, J lost 7 bases, and 15 bases lay in between. In nucleotides, the CDR3 is TGTGCCAGCAGTACGGGGGGGCCAGTGAATTCACCCCTCCACTTT. Protein sequence: CASSTGGPVNSPLHF.

Details on this clone: Other DNA sequences from this sample encode an identical CDR3 as well. The J gene is TRBJ2-6, the V gene TRBV7-2; unclear D gene. CDR1 is SGHTA and CDR2 is FQGNSA in the germline V gene. V dropped 5 bases and J dropped 4 bases, with 6 bases sitting between them. The length of the CDR3 is 13 residues. The DNA of the CDR3 is TGTGCCAGCAGCCCACCAGGGGCCAACGTCCTGACTTTC. As protein: CASSPPGANVLTF.

This clone was counted between two and nine times. This rearrangement joins TRBV5-4 to TRBJ2-1; D perhaps matches TRBD2 (5 bases). The germline CDR1 and CDR2 sequences are SGHNT and YYREEE (reference sequence). V lost 4 bases, J lost 9 bases, and 8 bases lay in between. This CDR3 comprises 11 residues. CDR3 residues: CASSRSGEQFF. The CDR3 DNA follows: TGTGCCAGCAGCCGGAGCGGTGAGCAGTTCTTC.

By frequency in the sample, this clone is medium-sized. This sequence joins TRBV19 and TRBJ2-4; TRBD2 agrees at 7 bases. Per germline, CDR1 LNHDA and CDR2 SQIVND (reference sequence). The CDR3 spans 14 residues. CDR3 DNA sequence: TGTGCTACCGCTAGCGGTCTAGCCAAAAACATTCAGTACTTC. Translation gives CATASGLAKNIQYF.

The chain is built from TRBV10-3 and TRBJ2-5; TRBD2 aligns across 11 bases. The length of the CDR3 is 14 residues. CDR1 is ENHRY, CDR2 SYGVKD, per germline. V gave up 4 bases and J gave up 5 bases; unmatched junction bases: 3. Here the CDR3 reads CAISGASGRETQYF. The CDR3 DNA follows: TGTGCCATCAGTGGAGCTAGCGGGAGGGAGACCCAGTACTTC.

CDR3 sequence (DNA): TGTGCCAGCATCTCGGGGGGCGCCACCGGGGCCCAGTACTTC. Translated, it gives CASISGGATGAQYF. The V call is TRBV6-5, the J call TRBJ2-5, with a weak D call TRBD2 (7 bases). V lost 7 bases, J lost 9 bases, and 21 bases lay in between. The CDR3 length is 14 residues. In germline, CDR1 is MNHEY, CDR2 SVGAGI.

This clone has more than one count but fewer than ten. This chain joins TRBV5-1 and TRBJ2-3; D uncertain. This CDR3 is built from 14 residues. The ends were cut back, 1 base at V and 4 bases at J, with 10 bases in the middle. Germline CDR1 reads SGHRS; CDR2 reads YFSETQ. The CDR3 nucleotides read TGCGCCAGCAGCTTGACTGGGGTAGCAGATACGCAGTATTTT. Residues: CASSLTGVADTQYF.

This clone was seen a handful of times. V usage is TRBV18 and J usage is TRBJ2-1, with D uncertain. From germline, CDR1 is KGHSH and CDR2 LQKENI. This CDR3 has 16 residues. V was clipped by 0 bases and J by 0 bases, with 9 bases between them. The CDR3 region is CASSPPSAASYNEQFF. The CDR3 DNA sequence: TGTGCCAGCTCACCACCAAGCGCGGCCTCCTACAATGAGCAGTTCTTC.

This clone was counted ten times or more. The J gene is TRBJ1-2, the V gene TRBV27; D is perhaps TRBD1 (5 bases). V lost 4 bases and J 0 bases, leaving 9 bases between the germline ends. This CDR3 is built from 14 residues. In germline, CDR1 is MNHEY, CDR2 SMNVEV (reference sequence). This CDR3 reads CASSSGGANYGYTF. In nucleotides, the CDR3 is TGTGCCAGCAGTTCAGGAGGGGCTAACTATGGCTACACCTTC.

This clone has just a few counts. The CDR3, as DNA: TGTGCCAGCAGCTACACTACGCAGTATTTT. Translation gives CASSYTTQYF. The V gene is TRBV5-8, the J gene TRBJ2-3; D unclear. CDR1 and CDR2 from the germline V gene are SGHTS and YDEGEE. The V end lost 3 bases, the J end lost 8 bases, and 4 bases lay between the germline ends. This CDR3 has 10 amino acids.

J is TRBJ2-7 and V is TRBV11-2, with 9 bases fitting TRBD2. The trim removed 4 bases at V and 4 bases at J, leaving 8 bases unmatched. Looked up from germline, CDR1 is SGHAT and CDR2 is FQNNGV. This CDR3 has 15 residues. CDR3 bases: TGTGCCAGCAGCTCGTCTGGCGGGGGGGCGTACGAGCAGTACTTC. Its translation is CASSSSGGGAYEQYF.

V gene TRBV7-9 combines with J gene TRBJ1-5; D may be TRBD1 (5 bases). Looked up from germline, CDR1 is SEHNR and CDR2 is FQNEAQ (reference sequence). The CDR3 sequence is 15 residues long. V dropped 1 base and J dropped 6 bases, with 13 bases sitting between them. The CDR3 protein is CASSLGGGKGQPQHF. CDR3 DNA: TGTGCCAGCAGCTTAGGCGGGGGTAAGGGTCAGCCCCAGCATTTT.

This clone was picked up a small number of times. The V and J genes are TRBV10-2 and TRBJ1-6; possibly TRBD1 for D (5 bases). Germline V gene data show CDR1 as WSHSY and CDR2 as SAAADI. The CDR3 spans 13 residues. V was shortened by 8 bases and J by 10 bases, with 15 bases between the two germline ends. The CDR3 DNA is TGCGCCAGCTCACCGCAGGGAAGATCACCCCTCCACTTT. Translating it yields CASSPQGRSPLHF.

The sample holds a few counts of this clone. The same CDR3 arises from other DNA sequences in this sample as well. The chain employs TRBV7-2 and TRBJ2-3, with 7 bases aligning to TRBD2. Germline loops: CDR1 SGHTA, CDR2 FQGNSA. V was pared by 1 base and J by 7 bases, with 8 bases of the junction left unmatched. The CDR3 is made up of 15 amino acids. DNA for the CDR3: TGTGCCAGCAGCTTAGTGGGAGGGGCGGATAATACGCAGTATTTT. Translating gives CASSLVGGADNTQYF.

In its sample, this clone was seen a few times. The same CDR3 is also encoded by other DNA sequences in this sample. V and J are TRBV7-8 and TRBJ1-5, with D perhaps TRBD1 (6 bases). CDR1 SGHVS and CDR2 FQNEAQ come from the germline V gene. Trimming took off 5 bases at V and 7 bases at J, with 15 bases between the two ends. The CDR3 runs to 14 residues. The CDR3 DNA is TGTGCCAGCAGCCTCGACAGGCAAGACCAGCCCCAGCATTTT. Encoded protein: CASSLDRQDQPQHF.

The genes are TRBV29-1 and TRBJ1-3, with a possible D match to TRBD1 (6 bases). CDR1 SQVTM and CDR2 ANQGSEA come from the germline V gene. The V and J ends lost 4 bases and 4 bases respectively, with 11 bases between them. CDR3 length equals 13 residues. CDR3 DNA: TGCAGCGTTGTTGACACAGGGGGAAACACCATATATTTT. The encoded protein is CSVVDTGGNTIYF.

This rearrangement joins TRBV5-6 to TRBJ2-1; D is undetermined. There are 13 residues in the CDR3. Germline CDR1 SGHDT, CDR2 YYEEEE. V was pared by 1 base and J by 8 bases, with 10 bases between. This CDR3 is CASSLPVSDEQFF. CDR3 in DNA: TGTGCCAGCAGCTTGCCGGTCTCCGATGAGCAGTTCTTC.

In this sample, this clone turned up a few times. The J gene is TRBJ1-1, the V gene TRBV20-1; a weak D match, TRBD1 (5 bases). Per germline, CDR1 DFQATT and CDR2 SNEGSKA (reference sequence). Trimming took 2 bases from V and 7 from J, leaving 8 bases between them. The CDR3 runs 11 residues. The CDR3 nucleotides are TGCAGTGCTAGACGGGGGGTTGAAGCTTTCTTT. Residues: CSARRGVEAFF.

This clone came up many times. The chain combines TRBV19 with TRBJ2-7; D perhaps matches TRBD1 (5 bases). This CDR3 is 13 amino acids long. Germline V gene data show CDR1 as LNHDA and CDR2 as SQIVND (reference sequence). The ends were cut back, 7 bases at V and 0 bases at J, with 10 bases in the middle. Here the CDR3 DNA reads TGTGCCAGTACCCTGGACAACTCCTACGAGCAGTACGTC. Translating it yields CASTLDNSYEQYV.

This clone was recorded a few times. V gene TRBV25-1 combines with J gene TRBJ2-1; tentative D call: TRBD1 (5 bases). V lost 6 bases and J lost 4, with 16 bases in between. The CDR3 runs 15 residues. Looked up from germline, CDR1 is MGHDK and CDR2 is SYGVNS. The CDR3: CASSEAGNGYNEQFF. CDR3 coding DNA: TGTGCCAGCAGCGAGGCAGGGAATGGTTACAATGAGCAGTTCTTC.

This sequence joins TRBV7-2 and TRBJ2-3; D call uncertain. Trimming pared 2 bases from V and 8 bases from J, leaving 14 bases between. Germline assignment: CDR1 SGHTA and CDR2 FQGNSA. The CDR3 is made up of 14 amino acids. CDR3 bases: TGTGCCAGCAGCTTACGGCTAGAAGGCGGTACGCAGTATTTT. Translation: CASSLRLEGGTQYF.

This clone appeared many times. V is TRBV9 and J is TRBJ2-2, with D unclear. Germline V gives CDR1 SGDLS, CDR2 YYNGEE. There are 14 residues in the CDR3. The V end was cut by 1 base, the J end by 1 base, with 5 bases between. The CDR3 bases are TGTGCCAGCAGCGTACTCTTGAACACCGGGGAGCTGTTTTTT. The encoded protein is CASSVLLNTGELFF.

This clone was recorded once. The gene calls are TRBV7-3 and TRBJ1-6, with 7 bases aligning to TRBD1. V was pared by 2 bases and J by 11 bases, with 6 bases of the junction left unmatched. CDR3 length: 14 amino acids. Germline values: CDR1 SGHTA, CDR2 FQGTGA. The CDR3 reads CASSLQGDGPPLHF. The CDR3 nucleotides read TGTGCCAGCAGCTTACAGGGGGATGGTCCACCCCTCCACTTT.

V and J are TRBV19 and TRBJ1-1; D unclear. Germline CDR1 and CDR2: LNHDA and SQIVND (reference sequence). V lost 4 bases and J lost 1, with 7 bases in between. The CDR3 contains 13 residues. CDR3 residues: CASSKVRNTEAFF. Here the CDR3 DNA reads TGTGCCAGTAGTAAGGTCCGGAACACTGAAGCTTTCTTT.

The CDR3 sequence: CATSRVGRGSPLHF. The CDR3 DNA is TGTGCCACCAGCAGAGTGGGAAGGGGATCACCCCTCCACTTT. The J gene is TRBJ1-6, the V gene TRBV15, with D possibly matching TRBD1 (5 bases). CDR3 length: 14 amino acids. V dropped 1 base and J dropped 10 bases, with 11 bases sitting between them. CDR1 is LNHNV and CDR2 is YYDKDF in the germline V gene (reference sequence).

This clone came up a few times. The V call is TRBV4-3, the J call TRBJ2-4; D is possibly TRBD1 or TRBD2 (5 bases each). Trimming stripped 1 base from V and 2 bases from J, with 12 bases between. This CDR3 contains 16 residues. Germline V gives CDR1 LGHNA, CDR2 YSLEER. CDR3 amino acids: CASSQARGVTKNIQYF. The CDR3 coding sequence is TGCGCCAGCAGCCAAGCTAGGGGAGTAACCAAAAACATTCAGTACTTC.